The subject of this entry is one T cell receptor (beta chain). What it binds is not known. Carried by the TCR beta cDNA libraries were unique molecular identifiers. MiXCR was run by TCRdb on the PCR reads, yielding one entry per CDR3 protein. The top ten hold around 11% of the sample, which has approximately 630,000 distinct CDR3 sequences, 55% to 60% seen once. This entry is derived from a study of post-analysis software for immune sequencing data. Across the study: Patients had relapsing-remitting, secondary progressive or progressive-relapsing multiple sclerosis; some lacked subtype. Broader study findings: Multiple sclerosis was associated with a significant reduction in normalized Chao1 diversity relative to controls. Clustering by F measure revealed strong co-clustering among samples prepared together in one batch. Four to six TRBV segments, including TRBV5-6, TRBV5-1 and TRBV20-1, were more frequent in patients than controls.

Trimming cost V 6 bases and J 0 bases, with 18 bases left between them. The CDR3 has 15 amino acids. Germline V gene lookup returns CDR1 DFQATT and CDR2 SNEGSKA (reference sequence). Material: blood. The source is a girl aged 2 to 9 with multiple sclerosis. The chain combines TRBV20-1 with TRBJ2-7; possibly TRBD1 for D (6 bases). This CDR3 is CSAPLTGQISYEQYF. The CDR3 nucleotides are TGCAGTGCCCCCCTGACAGGACAAATCTCCTACGAGCAGTACTTC.